Included here is one TCR beta chain sequence, with context. What antigen it recognizes has not been identified. The input lacks base qualities; no much larger clone sits a single base away. TCR beta CDR3 regions were amplified from RNA transcripts. For the first round of RT-PCR on the TCR CDR3, the HTBI primer set was used together with the Qiagen OneStep RT-PCR kit. Libraries were constructed in a second round of multiplex PCR, after which size selection and purification were carried out. Paired-end sequencing of the libraries was performed with 100 bp reads on an Illumina HiSeq2000. As for the original processing: SOAPnuke was used to process the raw data, throwing out any read that contained adapters or uncalled bases, had a mean Phred below 15, or lacked an exact constant-primer or identifier match. COPE v1.2.5 was used to merge high-quality paired reads, and clonotypes were defined as unique nucleotide sequences. Clonotypes were aligned to IMGT TRBV, TRBD and TRBJ reference segments using MiTCR v1.1. Only V-J combinations with frequency above 0.0001, covering 99.2% of repertoires, were analysed. A TCS score was defined as the ratio of F50 (clonal expansion) to E x V (chaos), with BLOSUM62-based TCRdist applied between CDR3 peptides within each V-J. Welch's t-statistics and random forest reduced roughly 530 V-J features to roughly 13, which were used in a naive Bayes classifier (R e1071). The raw public data were reprocessed by TCRdb itself: fastp quality trimming at Q25, MiXCR clonotype calling, in-frame beta chains only. For every CDR3 protein sequence, its rows merge into one entry that carries the most common genes and DNA. The authors' filters were not applied to this entry. The sample table records under 250,000 distinct CDR3 sequences; about 24% of these occur just once. The ten largest make up roughly a third of the sample.

These data belong to a study of T cells in Graves' hyperthyroidism and ophthalmopathy (dated by TCRdb to between 2018 and 2021). The study in broad terms: Peripheral blood samples were taken at initial diagnosis, before any treatment was given. For training and testing, the 95 to 100 patients in the discovery cohort were randomly divided in a 7:3 ratio. Thyroid tissue and blood T-cell repertoires from six Graves' hyperthyroidism patients were also compared in the study. Once sampling was done, hyperthyroidism patients were given methimazole at a starting dose of 30 mg daily, whereas ophthalmopathy patients were given high-dose intravenous methylprednisolone. A discovery cohort of about a hundred patients, about 40 with Graves' ophthalmopathy and about 58 with stable Graves' hyperthyroidism, was used to find distinguishing TCR V-J signatures. Whether ophthalmopathy could be predicted prospectively was tested in an independent validation cohort made up of under 20 hyperthyroidism patients plus 17 patients who later progressed to ophthalmopathy. The paper describes TCR Vbeta CDR3 sequencing of around 140 peripheral blood samples, made up of 43 ophthalmopathy patients, roughly 80 hyperthyroidism patients and 17 progressor patients. Paper-wide results and their limitations: No statistical method was used to fix the sample size in advance, and group allocation was not hidden from the investigators. Most expanded thyroid clonotypes (frequency above 0.001) were also detected in blood, a finding suggesting that blood repertoires may reflect thyroid immune responses. Ophthalmopathy was separated from stable hyperthyroidism by a 13 V-J signature model, with around 90% sensitivity and 81% to 83% specificity obtained in cross-validation and 80%/75% obtained in testing. During validation, the model predicted progression to ophthalmopathy a median of approximately 6 months ahead of onset, with approximately 71% sensitivity and 72% to 85% specificity.

Germline trimming: 3 bases from V, 7 bases from J; junction bases outside gene matches: 11. Reading from cysteine to phenylalanine, the CDR3 counts 16 amino acids. The only DNA kept is the CDR3, 48 bases in frame from the first base. Reading the germline V gene (reference sequence) gives CDR1 DFQATT and CDR2 SNEGSKA. Ophthalmopathy patients had moderately to severely active disease, with a Clinical Activity Score of 3 or more, a NOSPECS grade of 4 or more, and a disease duration of less than 3 months. Any patient with an uncontrolled infection, another autoimmune disease, pregnancy or lactation was excluded. Clinical symptoms, serum thyroxine and TRAb, thyroid ultrasound, and orbital computed tomography formed the basis for the diagnoses. PBMCs were isolated from approximately 10 ml of fresh peripheral blood by Ficoll-Paque density gradient centrifugation. Total RNA was extracted using Trizol reagent, and RNA quality was assessed on an Agilent 2100 Bioanalyzer.

The rearranged chain carries TRBV20-1 and TRBJ2-1; a stretch of 11 junction bases matches TRBD2. The receptor was derived from a woman in her forties with Graves' ophthalmopathy. Sequencing used blood. The sequenced DNA: TGCAGTGCTAGCAGGCTAGCGGGAGGCGCGGGAAATGAGCAGTTCTTC. The encoded protein is CSASRLAGGAGNEQFF.